A selection of T cell receptor beta chains follows, all from one sample in a study of shared clonotypes between healthy human individuals. Produced via immunoSEQ multiplex PCR; TCRdb's table is partial and in-frame only. Altogether some 550,000 clones are present, approximately 97% being singletons, with the ten largest covering roughly 0.055%. The sequenced sample consisted of naive CD4+ T cells sorted from blood. These receptors all stem from a woman aged 30 to 39 in good health. Both conserved end residues are part of each CDR3. D genes are given only for firm matches. Clone size appears in some rows only: once, few, many, or a class for an expanded clone.

>TRBV6-4|TRBJ2-1|NA|NA
CASSDGFSGSQFF
TGTGCCAGCAGTGACGGGTTTAGCGGCTCTCAGTTCTTC
>TRBV14|TRBJ2-2|NA|NA
CASSQVFTGELFF
TGTGCCAGCAGCCAAGTCTTCACCGGGGAGCTGTTTTTT
>TRBV28|TRBJ2-3|once|TRBD1
CASKGQGLDTQYF
TGTGCCAGCAAGGGACAGGGCCTAGATACGCAGTATTTT
>TRBV29-1|TRBJ2-1|NA|NA
CSVVLRQQLNEQFF
TGCAGCGTTGTCTTGAGACAGCAGCTGAATGAGCAGTTCTTC
>TRBV18|TRBJ1-1|NA|NA
CASSPYGNENTEAFF
TGTGCCAGCTCACCTTACGGGAACGAGAACACTGAAGCTTTCTTT
>TRBV18|TRBJ2-7|once|NA
CASSPPIAERQPYEQYF
TGTGCCAGCTCACCCCCGATCGCGGAGCGGCAACCCTACGAGCAGTACTTC
>TRBV5-1|TRBJ2-5|NA|NA
CASSLAGGQQTQYF
TGCGCCAGCAGCTTGGCCGGGGGCCAACAGACCCAGTACTTC
>TRBV28|TRBJ1-5|NA|TRBD1
CASRPAGTGQNQPQHF
TGTGCCAGCAGGCCCGCGGGGACAGGCCAAAATCAGCCCCAGCATTTT
>TRBV6-5|TRBJ2-7|few|NA
CASSYVPGAEQYF
TGTGCCAGCAGTTACGTCCCGGGGGCCGAGCAGTACTTC
>TRBV18|TRBJ2-4|NA|NA
CASSRKTGTENIQYF
TGTGCCAGCTCACGAAAAACCGGGACGGAAAACATTCAGTACTTC
>TRBV5-1|TRBJ2-1|NA|NA
CASSFDRGEQFF
TGCGCCAGCAGCTTCGACAGAGGAGAGCAGTTCTTC
>TRBV2|TRBJ1-6|NA|NA
CASSEQGRDSPLHF
TGTGCCAGCAGTGAACAGGGTCGGGATTCACCCCTCCACTTT
>TRBV4-1|TRBJ2-7|NA|TRBD1
CASSQGQGDIYEQYF
TGCGCCAGCAGCCAAGGACAGGGTGATATCTACGAGCAGTACTTC
>TRBV11-2|TRBJ2-7|NA|NA
CASSLVSRVAYF
TGTGCCAGCAGCTTAGTATCTAGGGTGGCGTACTTC
>TRBV5-6|TRBJ1-1|NA|NA
CASSLDKYTEAFF
TGTGCCAGCAGCTTGGACAAATACACTGAAGCTTTCTTT
>TRBV7-7|TRBJ2-3|NA|TRBD2
CASSLGTAGTDTQYF
TGTGCCAGCAGCTTAGGTACAGCGGGAACAGATACGCAGTATTTT
>TRBV19|TRBJ2-1|NA|TRBD2
CASKLAAYNEQFF
TGTGCCAGCAAACTAGCGGCCTACAATGAGCAGTTCTTC
>TRBV6-6|TRBJ1-6|NA|NA
CASKEGEYNSPLHF
TGTGCCAGCAAGGAAGGAGAGTATAATTCACCCCTCCACTTT
>TRBV7-9|TRBJ1-1|NA|NA
CASSLARVGNTEAFF
TGTGCCAGCAGCTTAGCTAGGGTTGGGAACACTGAAGCTTTCTTT
>TRBV19|TRBJ2-4|once|NA
CASSIDTGLDKNIQYF
TGTGCCAGTAGTATAGATACAGGGTTGGACAAAAACATTCAGTACTTC
>TRBV5-4|TRBJ1-1|NA|TRBD1
CASSFTGVDEAFF
TGTGCCAGCAGCTTTACAGGGGTTGATGAAGCTTTCTTT
>TRBV4-1|TRBJ2-5|once|TRBD2
CASSQGLAGGLETQYF
TGCGCCAGCAGCCAAGGACTAGCGGGAGGGCTGGAGACCCAGTACTTC
>TRBV23-1|TRBJ2-1|NA|TRBD2
CASHRGSGGSNEQFF
TGCGCCAGCCATCGAGGGAGCGGGGGCTCCAATGAGCAGTTCTTC
>TRBV18|TRBJ1-4|NA|NA
CASSPRDIPTNEKLFF
TGTGCCAGCTCACCACGGGACATTCCAACTAATGAAAAACTGTTTTTT